These T cell receptor beta chains were read from a single sample in a study of CD8+CD57+ T cells in acquired aplastic anemia. A single record per CDR3 protein comes from TCRdb applying MiXCR to the reads. The sample gives just over 400,000 distinct CDR3 sequences, 55% to 70% of which show up once; 3% to 5% is in the top ten. Sequencing was performed on sorted CD4+, CD8+, or CD8+CD57+ T cells (not recorded which) from PBMCs. The source of these receptors is a human donor in good health, serving as a control. Both conserved end residues are part of each CDR3. A D gene is named only where the DNA matches it firmly. Some rows have no size entry. The others give once, few or many, or a class for an expanded clone.

v_gene	abundance	d_gene	j_gene	CDR3nt	CDR3aa
TRBV19	NA	NA	TRBJ1-4	TGTGCCAGTAGTCGACAGTCTAATGAAAAACTGTTTTTT	CASSRQSNEKLFF
TRBV20-1	NA	NA	TRBJ2-5	TGCAGTGCTAGTCTGGAGGGGAAGGACGCGGAGACCCAGTACTTC	CSASLEGKDAETQYF
TRBV20-1	many	TRBD1	TRBJ1-5	TGCAGTGCAGGGACAGGGGGCAATCAGCCCCAGCATTTT	CSAGTGGNQPQHF
TRBV12-3/TRBV12-4	NA	TRBD2	TRBJ2-3	TGTGCCAGCACCGGCAGCGGGGGGGCCACAGATACGCAGTATTTT	CASTGSGGATDTQYF
TRBV9	NA	TRBD1	TRBJ1-6	TGTGCCAGCAGCGCATACGACAGGGATGGCGAGCAGTTCCACTTT	CASSAYDRDGEQFHF
TRBV2	NA	NA	TRBJ2-5	TGTGCCAGCAGCCTGGACGAGCAGCCCCAGTACTTC	CASSLDEQPQYF
TRBV7-6	NA	NA	TRBJ1-2	TGCGCCAGCAGCCAAGACGGGCGCTGCGAGCACAACTTC	CASSQDGRCEHNF
TRBV20-1	NA	TRBD1	TRBJ1-2	TGCAGTGCTAGATGGAGACAGGGAGTCAACTATGGCTACACCTTC	CSARWRQGVNYGYTF
TRBV25-1	NA	TRBD2	TRBJ2-3	TGCGCCAGCAGCGTTACTCGGGCTAGCGGTCTCACAGATACGCAGTATTTT	CASSVTRASGLTDTQYF
TRBV5-6	once	NA	TRBJ2-5	TGTGCCAGCAGCTTAGTTAAAGGCCACCCAGGCTTC	CASSLVKGHPGF
TRBV20-1	NA	TRBD1	TRBJ1-5	TGCAGTGCTAGCACCGGGACAGGGTTCAATCAGCCCCAGCATTTT	CSASTGTGFNQPQHF
TRBV2	NA	NA	TRBJ2-7	TGTGCCAGCAGCTTATTACGGTGCACCGAGGAGTACTTC	CASSLLRCTEEYF
TRBV19	NA	NA	TRBJ2-7	TGTGCCAGTAGTTCATGGGAGGAGCCCTACGAGCAGTACTTC	CASSSWEEPYEQYF
TRBV7-2	NA	TRBD1	TRBJ2-1	TGTGCCAGCAGACTAGCATCAGGGGGCCTTCCCTACAATGAGCAGTTCTTC	CASRLASGGLPYNEQFF
TRBV7-2	NA	TRBD1	TRBJ1-1	TGTGCCAGCAGCTCCCTTGACAGGGAGAACACTGAAGCTTTCTTT	CASSSLDRENTEAFF
TRBV9	NA	NA	TRBJ2-5	TGTGCCAGCAGCGCCCTAAGGGGGGGGGGGGAGACCCAGTACTTC	CASSALRGGGETQYF
TRBV12-3/TRBV12-4	NA	NA	TRBJ1-1	TGCGCCAGCGGGACCCTAGCGTCTAGCACAGGGAGGACTGAAGCTTTCTTT	CASGTLASSTGRTEAFF
TRBV7-2	NA	NA	TRBJ1-5	TGCGCCAGCAGCCTCAGAGAGGTGGCCCCCCAGCCCCAGCATTTT	CASSLREVAPQPQHF
TRBV9	NA	NA	TRBJ1-1	TGTGCCAGCAGCGTCAACAGAAGGGAAGGATTCTTT	CASSVNRREGFF
TRBV12-3/TRBV12-4	NA	NA	TRBJ1-6	TGTGCCAGCAGTCACGATTCACCCCTCCACTTT	CASSHDSPLHF
TRBV6-1	once	NA	TRBJ1-2	TGTGCCAGCAGGGAGGCGGGGGGGACTGGCTACACCTTC	CASREAGGTGYTF
TRBV20-1	NA	NA	TRBJ2-7	TGCAGTGCTAGTCTCGGACAAAACTACCAGCAGTACTTC	CSASLGQNYQQYF
TRBV7-6	NA	NA	TRBJ2-1	TGTGCCAGCAGCTCCAGACTAGGTTCGTACGCGCAGTACTACAATGAGCAGTTCTTC	CASSSRLGSYAQYYNEQFF
TRBV2	many	NA	TRBJ2-7	TGTGCCAGCAGTGAAACGCGTTACGAGCAGTACTTC	CASSETRYEQYF
TRBV2	NA	NA	TRBJ1-1	TGTGCCAGCACCGACACGCTGTCGAACACTGAAGCCTTCTGG	CASTDTLSNTEAFW
TRBV5-1	many	NA	TRBJ1-6	TGCGCCAGCAGCTTGGCTCCAGGGGCAGTCAATAATTCACCCCTCCACTTT	CASSLAPGAVNNSPLHF
TRBV5-1	NA	NA	TRBJ1-2	TGCGCCAGCAGCTCAGGACCTCCCCGATATGGCTACACCTTC	CASSSGPPRYGYTF
TRBV20-1	NA	TRBD1	TRBJ2-7	TGCAGTGCGACAGGGACATCCGTTTCGGAGTACTTC	CSATGTSVSEYF
TRBV20-1	NA	NA	TRBJ2-5	TGCAGTGCCACGGGGGTGAGTATTAGCAAGACCCAGTACTTC	CSATGVSISKTQYF
TRBV5-8	NA	NA	TRBJ1-5	TGTGCCAGCAGCCGGCATCGAGGTCCTGGGAAGCCCCAGCATTTT	CASSRHRGPGKPQHF
TRBV10-2	few	NA	TRBJ1-2	TGCGCCAGCAGTGAGGGCCTCTACTACTATGGCTACACCTTC	CASSEGLYYYGYTF
TRBV15	NA	NA	TRBJ2-3	TGTGCCAGCAGCATACACGAGACTAGGGATACGCAGTATTTT	CASSIHETRDTQYF
TRBV5-1	NA	NA	TRBJ2-3	TGCGCCAGCAGCCCCGGACAGGGAGGGTTGCAGGTAGATACGCAGTATTTT	CASSPGQGGLQVDTQYF
TRBV7-2	many	NA	TRBJ1-2	TGTGCCAGCAGCTTAGTCAGCAACTATGGCTACACCTTC	CASSLVSNYGYTF
TRBV29-1	few	NA	TRBJ2-6	TGCAGCGCTGAAGGCGGGACTGGGGCCAACGTCCTGACTTTC	CSAEGGTGANVLTF